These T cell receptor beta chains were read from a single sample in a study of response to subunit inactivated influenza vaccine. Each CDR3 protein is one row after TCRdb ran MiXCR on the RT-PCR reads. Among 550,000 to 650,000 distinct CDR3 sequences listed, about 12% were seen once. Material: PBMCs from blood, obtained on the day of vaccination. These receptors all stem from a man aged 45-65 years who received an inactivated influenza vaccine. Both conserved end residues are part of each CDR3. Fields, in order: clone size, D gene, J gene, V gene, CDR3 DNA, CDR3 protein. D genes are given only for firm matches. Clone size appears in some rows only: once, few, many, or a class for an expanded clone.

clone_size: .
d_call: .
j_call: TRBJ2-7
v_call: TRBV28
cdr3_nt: TGTGCCAGCAGTCTACTGTCCTCCGAGCAGTACTTC
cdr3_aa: CASSLLSSEQYF

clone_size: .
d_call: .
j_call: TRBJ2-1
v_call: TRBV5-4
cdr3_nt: TGTGCCAGCAGCGACGGCCGGGCGCTCCCGGGGCGTGAGCAGTTCTTC
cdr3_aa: CASSDGRALPGREQFF

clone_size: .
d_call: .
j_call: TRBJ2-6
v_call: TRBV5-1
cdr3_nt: TGCGCCAGCAGCTTGTATCAGGGTAGCTCTGGGGCCAACGTCCTGACTTTC
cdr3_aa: CASSLYQGSSGANVLTF

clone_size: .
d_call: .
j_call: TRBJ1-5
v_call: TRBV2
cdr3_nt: TGTGCCAGCAGTAAATCAGCTACCAATCAGCCCCAGCATTTT
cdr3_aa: CASSKSATNQPQHF

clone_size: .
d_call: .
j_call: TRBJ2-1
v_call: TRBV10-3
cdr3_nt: TGTGCCATCAGTGAGACCCGGTTTGAGCAGTTCTTC
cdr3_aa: CAISETRFEQFF

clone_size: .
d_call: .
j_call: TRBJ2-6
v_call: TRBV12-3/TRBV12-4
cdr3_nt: TGTGCCAGCAGACCCCCGGGGACTGGGGCCAACGTCCTGACTTTC
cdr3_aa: CASRPPGTGANVLTF

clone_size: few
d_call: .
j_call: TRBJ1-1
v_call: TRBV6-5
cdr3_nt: TGTGCCAGCAGTTACTCCTTAGGTACTGAAGCTTTCTTT
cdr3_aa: CASSYSLGTEAFF

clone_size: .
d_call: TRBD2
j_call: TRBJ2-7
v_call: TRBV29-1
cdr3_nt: TGCAGCGTTGAAGATCCGCAACTAGCGGGATACGAGCAGTACTTC
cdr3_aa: CSVEDPQLAGYEQYF

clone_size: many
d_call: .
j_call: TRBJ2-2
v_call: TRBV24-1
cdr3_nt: TGTGCCACCAGTGAACCGACAGGCGAGAACACCGGGGAGCTGTTTTTT
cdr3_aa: CATSEPTGENTGELFF

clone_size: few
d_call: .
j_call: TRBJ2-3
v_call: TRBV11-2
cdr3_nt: TGTGCCAGCAGGTCAACAGGTTATCGGGGGACAGATACGCAGTATTTT
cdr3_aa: CASRSTGYRGTDTQYF

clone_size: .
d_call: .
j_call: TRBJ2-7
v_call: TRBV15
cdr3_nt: TGTGCCACCAGCAGAGAACGACCCTCCTACGAGCAGTACTTC
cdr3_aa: CATSRERPSYEQYF

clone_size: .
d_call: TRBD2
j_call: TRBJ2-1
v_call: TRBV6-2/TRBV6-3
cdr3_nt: TGTGCCAGCAGTTACAGGCAACTAGCTGCGGGGGGCTCCTACAATGAGCAGTTCTTC
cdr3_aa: CASSYRQLAAGGSYNEQFF

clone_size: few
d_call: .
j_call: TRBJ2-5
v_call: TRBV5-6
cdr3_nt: TGTGCCAGCAGCTTTCCACCAGCGGAGTCGGGAGAGACCCAGTACTTC
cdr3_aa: CASSFPPAESGETQYF

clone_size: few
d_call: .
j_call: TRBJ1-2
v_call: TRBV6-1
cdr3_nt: TGTGCCAGCAGAGCCTACAGGAACTATGGCTACACCTTC
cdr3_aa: CASRAYRNYGYTF

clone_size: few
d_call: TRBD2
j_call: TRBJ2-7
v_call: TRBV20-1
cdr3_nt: TGCAGTGCTAGAGAAGGGACTAGCGCCCTAAGCTTC
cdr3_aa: CSAREGTSALSF

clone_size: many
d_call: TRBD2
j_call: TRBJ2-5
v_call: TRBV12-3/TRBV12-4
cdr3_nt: TGTGCCAGCAGTCCTCGGACTAGCGGGAGAGGGTACCAAGAGACCCAGTACTTC
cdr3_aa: CASSPRTSGRGYQETQYF

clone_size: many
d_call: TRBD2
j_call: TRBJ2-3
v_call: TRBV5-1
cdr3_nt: TGCGCCAGCACCCGACTAGCGGGAGGGGGCACAGATACGCAGTATTTT
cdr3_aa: CASTRLAGGGTDTQYF

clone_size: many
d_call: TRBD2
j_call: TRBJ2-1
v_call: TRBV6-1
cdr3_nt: TGTGCCAGCACCAACCTAGCGGGGGGGCCCGGTGAGCAGTTCTTC
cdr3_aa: CASTNLAGGPGEQFF

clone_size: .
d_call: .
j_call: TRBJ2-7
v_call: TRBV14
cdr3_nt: TGTGCCAGCAGCCTTAACCGGGACGTCTACGAGCAGTACTTC
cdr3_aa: CASSLNRDVYEQYF

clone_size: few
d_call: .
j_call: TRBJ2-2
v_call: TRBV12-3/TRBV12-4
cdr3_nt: TGTGCCAGCAGTCAATGGGACACATCGAACACCGGGGAGCTGTTTTTT
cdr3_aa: CASSQWDTSNTGELFF

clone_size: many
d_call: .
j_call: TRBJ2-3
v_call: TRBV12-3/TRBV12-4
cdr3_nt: TGTGCCAGCAGTTTAGAACAGAGCACAGATACGCAGTATTTT
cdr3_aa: CASSLEQSTDTQYF

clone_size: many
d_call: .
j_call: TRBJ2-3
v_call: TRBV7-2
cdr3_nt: TGTGCCAGCAGCTTATCGCCTAATCGACTGGGGGCTAATACGCAGTATTTT
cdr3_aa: CASSLSPNRLGANTQYF

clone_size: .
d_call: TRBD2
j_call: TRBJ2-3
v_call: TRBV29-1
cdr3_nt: TGCAGCGTTGGCCGACTAGCGGGAGGGCCGGATACGCAGTATTTT
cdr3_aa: CSVGRLAGGPDTQYF

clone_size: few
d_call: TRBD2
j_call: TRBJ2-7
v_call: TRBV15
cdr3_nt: TGTGCCACCAGCAGAGAACTAGCGAGCTCCTACGAGCAGTACTTC
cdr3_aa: CATSRELASSYEQYF

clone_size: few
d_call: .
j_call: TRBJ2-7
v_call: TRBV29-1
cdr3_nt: TGCAGCGTTGAATACCCTGGGGAGTACGAGCAGTACTTC
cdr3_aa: CSVEYPGEYEQYF

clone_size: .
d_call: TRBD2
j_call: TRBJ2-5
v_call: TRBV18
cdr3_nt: TGTGCCAGCTCACCCCCGGCGGGAGCTGAGACCCAGTACTTC
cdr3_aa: CASSPPAGAETQYF

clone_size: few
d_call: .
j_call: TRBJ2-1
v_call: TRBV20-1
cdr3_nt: TGCAGTGCAACTTTCCTAGCGAATGAGCAGTTCTTC
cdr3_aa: CSATFLANEQFF

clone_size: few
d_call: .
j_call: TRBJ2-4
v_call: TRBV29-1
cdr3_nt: TGCAGCGTTGGGGATAAAAACATTCAGTACTTC
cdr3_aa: CSVGDKNIQYF

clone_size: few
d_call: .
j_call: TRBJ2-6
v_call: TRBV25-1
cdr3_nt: TGTGCCAGCAGTGTGGGCTCTGGGGCCAACGTCCTGACTTTC
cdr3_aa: CASSVGSGANVLTF

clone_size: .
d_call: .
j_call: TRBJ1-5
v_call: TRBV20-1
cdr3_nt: TGCAGTGCTAGAGATTCTTCGGCGGGGGCAATTAATCAGCCCCAGCATTTT
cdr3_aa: CSARDSSAGAINQPQHF

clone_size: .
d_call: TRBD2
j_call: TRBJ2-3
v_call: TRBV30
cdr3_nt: TGTGCCTGGAGTGTACTAGCGGGGTATACTAGCACAGATACGCAGTATTTT
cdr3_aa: CAWSVLAGYTSTDTQYF

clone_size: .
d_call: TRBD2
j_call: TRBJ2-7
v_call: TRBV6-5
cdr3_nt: TGTGCCAGCAGTTACTCTGTGACTAGCCGTGGTCTCCCTTACGAGCAGTACTTC
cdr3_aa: CASSYSVTSRGLPYEQYF

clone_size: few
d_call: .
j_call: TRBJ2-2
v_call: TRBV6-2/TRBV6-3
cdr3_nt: TGTGCCAGCAGTATCCGGCCCTGGGGCACCGGGGAGCTGTTTTTT
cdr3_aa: CASSIRPWGTGELFF

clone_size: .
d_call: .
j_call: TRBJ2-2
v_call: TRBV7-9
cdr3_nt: TGTGCCAGCAGCTTAGGGGTGGACTTCGGGGAGCTGTTTTTT
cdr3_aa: CASSLGVDFGELFF

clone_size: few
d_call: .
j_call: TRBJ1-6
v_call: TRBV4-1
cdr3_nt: TGCGCCAGCAGCAACTCCGGGACACAAACAATCTATAATTCACCCCTCCACTTT
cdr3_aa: CASSNSGTQTIYNSPLHF

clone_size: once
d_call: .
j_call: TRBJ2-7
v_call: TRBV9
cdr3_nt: TGTGCCAGCAGCGTGGCGGCGGGCCAATCCTACGAGCAGTACTTC
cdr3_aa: CASSVAAGQSYEQYF

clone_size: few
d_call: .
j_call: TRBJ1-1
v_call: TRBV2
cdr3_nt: TGTGCCAGCAGTGATGAGGGGGGGGCAAAAGCTTTCTTT
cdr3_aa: CASSDEGGAKAFF

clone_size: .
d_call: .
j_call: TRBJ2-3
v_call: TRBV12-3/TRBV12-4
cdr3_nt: TGTGCCAGCAGTGACACTCCCAGCACAGATACGCAGTATTTT
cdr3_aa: CASSDTPSTDTQYF

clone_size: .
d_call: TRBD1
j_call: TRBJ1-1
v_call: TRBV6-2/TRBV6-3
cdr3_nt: TGTGCCAGCAGTTACCGGACAGGGGAGTCGAATGCTGTAGCTTTCTTT
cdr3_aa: CASSYRTGESNAVAFF

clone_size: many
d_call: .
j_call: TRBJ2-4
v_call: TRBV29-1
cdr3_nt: TGCAGCGTTGAAGGGGGGCTCAAAAACATTCAGTACTTC
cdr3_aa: CSVEGGLKNIQYF

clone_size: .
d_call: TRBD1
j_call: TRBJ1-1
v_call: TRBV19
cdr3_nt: TGTGCCAGTAGTACCGGACAGGGCCGCATTTATAGAGCTTTCTTT
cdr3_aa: CASSTGQGRIYRAFF

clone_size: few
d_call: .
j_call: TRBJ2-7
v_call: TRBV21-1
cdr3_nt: TGTGCCAGCAGCAAAGGCGCGGGGGTCCCCAGGTACTTC
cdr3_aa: CASSKGAGVPRYF

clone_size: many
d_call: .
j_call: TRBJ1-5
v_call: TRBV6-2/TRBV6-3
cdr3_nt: TGTGCCAGCAGTTACTCGATGGGCCCCAGGGCCCAGCATTTT
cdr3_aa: CASSYSMGPRAQHF

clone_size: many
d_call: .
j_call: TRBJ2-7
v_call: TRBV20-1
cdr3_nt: TGCAGTGCTAGAGGTGTCCTTGCCTACGAGCAGTACTTC
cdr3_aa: CSARGVLAYEQYF

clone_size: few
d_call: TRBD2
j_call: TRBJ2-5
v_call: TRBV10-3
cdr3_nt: TGTGCCATCAGTGGGGGGGGGACTCTTGAAGAGACCCAGTACTTC
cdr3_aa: CAISGGGTLEETQYF

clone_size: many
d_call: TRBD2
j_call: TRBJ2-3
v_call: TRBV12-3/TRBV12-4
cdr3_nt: TGTGCCAGCAGCCTCGGGACTAGCGGGGGCACAGATACGCAGTATTTT
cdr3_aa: CASSLGTSGGTDTQYF

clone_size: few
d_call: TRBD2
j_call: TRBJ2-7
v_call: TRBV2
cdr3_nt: TGTGCCAGCAGTTATAGCGGGAGAACCTTCTACGAGCAGTACTTC
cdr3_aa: CASSYSGRTFYEQYF

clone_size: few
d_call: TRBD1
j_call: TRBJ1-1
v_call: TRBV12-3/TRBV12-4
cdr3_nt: TGTGCCAGCAACAGCGGACAGGGGCGTGAAGCTTTCTTT
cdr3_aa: CASNSGQGREAFF

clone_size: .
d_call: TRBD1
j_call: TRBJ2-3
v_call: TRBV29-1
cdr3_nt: TGCAGCGGAGACAGGGGGCTCACAGATACGCAGTATTTT
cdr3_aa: CSGDRGLTDTQYF

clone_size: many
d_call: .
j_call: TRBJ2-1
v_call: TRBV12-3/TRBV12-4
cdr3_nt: TGTGCCAGCAGTTTAGCTTGGCAGACTACCGCCTACAATGAGCAGTTCTTC
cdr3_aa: CASSLAWQTTAYNEQFF

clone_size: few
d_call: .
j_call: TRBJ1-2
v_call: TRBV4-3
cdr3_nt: TGCGCCAGCAGCCAAGATCTCCCGGGAGACTATGGCTACACCTTC
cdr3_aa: CASSQDLPGDYGYTF

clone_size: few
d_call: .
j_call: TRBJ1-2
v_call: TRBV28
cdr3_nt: TGTGCCAGCAGTTTAGATCTAGGGTCAGGCAACTATGGCTACACCTTC
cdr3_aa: CASSLDLGSGNYGYTF